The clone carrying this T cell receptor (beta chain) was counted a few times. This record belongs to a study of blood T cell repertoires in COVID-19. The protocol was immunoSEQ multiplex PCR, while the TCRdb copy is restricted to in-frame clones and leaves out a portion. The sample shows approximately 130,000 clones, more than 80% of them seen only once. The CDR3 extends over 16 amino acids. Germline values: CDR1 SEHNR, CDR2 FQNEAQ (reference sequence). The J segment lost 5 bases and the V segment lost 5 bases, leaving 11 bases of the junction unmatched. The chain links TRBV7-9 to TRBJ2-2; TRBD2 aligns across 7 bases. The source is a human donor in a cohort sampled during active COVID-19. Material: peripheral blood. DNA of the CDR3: TGTGCCAGCAGCCGGAGCCCTAGCGGATTGACCGGGGAGCTGTTTTTT. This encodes CASSRSPSGLTGELFF.